A single T cell receptor beta chain is shown here with its context. The source of the sample is a study of chemoradiotherapy in HPV16-positive cancers. The V end was cut by 3 bases, the J end by 5 bases, with 11 bases between. Germline V CDR1 and CDR2: SGHNT, YENEEA. The CDR3 sequence is 14 residues long. Measured with immunoSEQ multiplex PCR; TCRdb has only the in-frame clones, and not every one. Of roughly 19,000 clones listed, 86% are singletons. The origin of this receptor is a human donor with HPV-associated anogenital cancer. The sequenced sample was blood, obtained from a patient who underwent chemoradiotherapy. J is TRBJ2-1 and V is TRBV11-3; D is ambiguous. The CDR3 is CASSLLASDNEQFF. CDR3 DNA: TGTGCCAGCAGCTTGTTGGCCAGCGACAATGAGCAGTTCTTC.